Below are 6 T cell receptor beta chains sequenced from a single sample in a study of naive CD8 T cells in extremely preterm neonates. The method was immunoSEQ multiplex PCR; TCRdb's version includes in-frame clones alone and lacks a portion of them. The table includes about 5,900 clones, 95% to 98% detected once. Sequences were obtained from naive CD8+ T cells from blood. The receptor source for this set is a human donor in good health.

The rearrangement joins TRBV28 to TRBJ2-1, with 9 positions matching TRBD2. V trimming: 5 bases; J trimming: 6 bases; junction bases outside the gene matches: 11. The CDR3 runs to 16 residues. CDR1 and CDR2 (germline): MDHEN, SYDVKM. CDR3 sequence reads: CASSLGLAGRFNEQFF. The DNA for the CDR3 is TGTGCCAGCAGTCTCGGGCTAGCGGGGCGGTTCAATGAGCAGTTCTTC.

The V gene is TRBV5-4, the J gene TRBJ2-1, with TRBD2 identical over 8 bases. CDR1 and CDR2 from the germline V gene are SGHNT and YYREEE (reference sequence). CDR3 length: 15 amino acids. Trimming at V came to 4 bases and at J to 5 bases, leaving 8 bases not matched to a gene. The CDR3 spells CASSKKRETHNEQFF. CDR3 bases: TGTGCCAGCAGCAAAAAGCGGGAGACCCACAATGAGCAGTTCTTC.

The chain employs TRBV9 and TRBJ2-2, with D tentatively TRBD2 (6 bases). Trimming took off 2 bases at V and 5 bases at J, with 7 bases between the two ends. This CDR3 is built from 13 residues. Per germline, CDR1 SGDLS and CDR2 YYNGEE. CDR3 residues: CASSVGSTGELFF. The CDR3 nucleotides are TGTGCCAGCAGCGTCGGGAGTACCGGGGAGCTGTTTTTT.

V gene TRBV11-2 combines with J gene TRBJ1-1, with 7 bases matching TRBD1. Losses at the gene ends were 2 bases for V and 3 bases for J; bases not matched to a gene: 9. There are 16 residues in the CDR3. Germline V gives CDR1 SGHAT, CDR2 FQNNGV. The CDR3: CASSLTAGGSYTEAFF. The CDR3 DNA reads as TGTGCCAGCAGCTTAACTGCAGGGGGATCCTACACTGAAGCTTTCTTT.

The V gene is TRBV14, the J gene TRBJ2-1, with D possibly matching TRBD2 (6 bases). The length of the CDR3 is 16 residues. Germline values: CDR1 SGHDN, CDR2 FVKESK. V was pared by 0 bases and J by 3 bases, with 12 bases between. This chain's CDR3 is CASSQDLASDYNEQFF. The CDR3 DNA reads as TGTGCCAGCAGCCAAGATCTCGCTAGCGACTACAATGAGCAGTTCTTC.

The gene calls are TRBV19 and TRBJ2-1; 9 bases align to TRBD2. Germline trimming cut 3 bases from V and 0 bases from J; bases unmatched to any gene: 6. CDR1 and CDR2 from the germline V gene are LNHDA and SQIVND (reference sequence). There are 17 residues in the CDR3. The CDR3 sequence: CASSILTSGLSYNEQFF. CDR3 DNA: TGTGCCAGTAGTATCCTGACTAGCGGTCTCTCCTACAATGAGCAGTTCTTC.